The 20 T cell receptor beta chains below were found in one sample sequenced in a study of response to subunit inactivated influenza vaccine. TCRdb fed the RT-PCR reads into MiXCR, producing one record per CDR3 protein. The table records around 570,000 distinct CDR3 sequences, about 7.6% of them present only once. The specimen was PBMCs from blood, collected roughly 24 months after vaccination. The receptors here all came from a man aged 50 to 75 who received an inactivated influenza vaccine.

The chain carries TRBV6-1 and TRBJ2-1; no firm D call. The V and J ends lost 6 bases and 7 bases respectively, with 10 bases between them. The CDR3 has 12 residues. The germline gives CDR1 MNHNS, CDR2 SASEGT. CDR3 sequence (DNA): TGTGCCAGCAGCCAGAGTCTTAATGAGCAGTTCTTC. Its protein product is CASSQSLNEQFF.

This clonotype was seen at least ten times. V and J are TRBV4-3 and TRBJ2-2; 7 positions agree with TRBD1. V was clipped by 2 bases and J by 3 bases; unmatched bases: 6. The V gene's germline CDR1 is LGHNA and CDR2 YSLEER. This CDR3 spans 16 amino acids. In DNA, the CDR3 is TGCGCCAGCAGCCAATCCTGGACAGGCCACACCGGGGAGCTGTTTTTT. Translation: CASSQSWTGHTGELFF.

The rearrangement uses TRBV29-1 and TRBJ2-7; 7 bases agree with TRBD1. Germline CDR1 SQVTM, CDR2 ANQGSEA. This CDR3 spans 13 amino acids. With 5 bases clipped from V and 7 bases from J, the junction kept 11 bases outside the gene matches. The CDR3 region is CSVPGQSEREQYF. CDR3 DNA sequence: TGCAGCGTTCCGGGACAGTCAGAGCGGGAGCAGTACTTC.

This clonotype showed up many times. The chain has TRBV3-1 and TRBJ2-3; no clear D. Per the germline V gene, CDR1 is LGHDT and CDR2 is YNNKEL (reference sequence). This CDR3 contains 15 residues. The germline V and J ends were trimmed by 1 base and 2 bases, with 10 bases remaining between them. CDR3 coding DNA: TGTGCCAGCAGCCAAGGTACCCAGAACACAGATACGCAGTATTTT. It is translated as CASSQGTQNTDTQYF.

This clonotype was found a few times. The genes are TRBV20-1 and TRBJ1-4, with D possibly matching TRBD1 (5 bases). Per the germline V gene, CDR1 is DFQATT and CDR2 is SNEGSKA (reference sequence). The CDR3 runs to 14 residues. V lost 2 bases, J lost 7 bases, and 14 bases lay in between. The CDR3 nucleotides read TGCAGTGCTAGAAGCAGGGTTGGAGGTGAAAAACTGTTTTTT. The encoded protein is CSARSRVGGEKLFF.

The V gene is TRBV6-5, the J gene TRBJ1-1; TRBD1 matches at 7 bases. V lost 0 bases and J lost 6; bases outside the gene matches: 4. In germline, CDR1 is MNHEY, CDR2 SVGAGI. This CDR3 comprises 14 residues. CDR3 region: CASSYSSRGAEAFF. In nucleotides, the CDR3 is TGTGCCAGCAGTTACTCGTCCAGGGGGGCTGAAGCTTTCTTT.

This chain joins TRBV7-2 and TRBJ1-2; a possible D gene is TRBD1 (6 bases). The CDR3 length is 15 residues. Trimming shortened V by 2 bases and J by 2 bases, and 12 bases separated the two germline ends. CDR1 SGHTA and CDR2 FQGNSA come from the germline V gene. In DNA form, the CDR3 reads TGTGCCAGCAGCTTAAGCACAGGGCCCAACTATGGCTACACCTTC. Protein: CASSLSTGPNYGYTF.

This clonotype was detected only a few times. The rearrangement links TRBV6-1 to TRBJ2-7; D remains ambiguous. CDR1 is MNHNS, CDR2 SASEGT, per germline. The V end lost 6 bases, the J end lost 4 bases, and 25 bases lay between the germline ends. The CDR3 contains 17 residues. CDR3 sequence reads: CASSPVGNPSAIYEQYF. Here the CDR3 DNA reads TGTGCCAGCAGCCCAGTGGGGAATCCCTCGGCTATTTACGAGCAGTACTTC.

Ten or more counts support this clonotype. The chain joins TRBV2 to TRBJ1-2; D uncertain. The CDR3 contains 12 residues. CDR1 and CDR2 (germline): SNHLY, FYNNEI. V was shortened by 8 bases and J by 5 bases, with 12 bases between the two germline ends. The CDR3 loop reads CASGQEHYGYTF. CDR3 nucleotide sequence: TGTGCCAGCGGGCAGGAGCATTATGGCTACACCTTC.

A few counts support this clonotype. This chain connects TRBV12-3 or TRBV12-4 to TRBJ1-2; D is perhaps TRBD1 (6 bases). CDR3 length: 15 residues. Trimming took 3 bases from V and 3 from J, leaving 14 bases between them. In DNA form, the CDR3 reads TGTGCCAGCAGTTTCCGGACAGCCGTAGACTATGGCTACACCTTC. Translating gives CASSFRTAVDYGYTF.

V and J are TRBV20-1 and TRBJ2-7; D gene unclear. The CDR3 loop spans 13 amino acids. Germline V gene lookup returns CDR1 DFQATT and CDR2 SNEGSKA (reference sequence). V was trimmed by 1 base and J by 3 bases, leaving 10 bases between them. CDR3 sequence reads: CSARGPAIYEQYF. In nucleotides, the CDR3 is TGCAGTGCTAGAGGGCCAGCGATCTACGAGCAGTACTTC.

This clonotype was counted many times. The CDR3 spells CATSRDALAGKLYNEQFF. Written as DNA, the CDR3 is TGTGCCACCAGCAGAGATGCACTAGCGGGGAAACTCTACAATGAGCAGTTCTTC. This chain joins TRBV15 and TRBJ2-1; TRBD2 aligns across 10 bases. The V segment lost 0 bases and the J segment 3 bases; nucleotides outside the gene matches: 8. Germline V gives CDR1 LNHNV, CDR2 YYDKDF (reference sequence). CDR3 length: 18 residues.

This clonotype was found a few times. The V call is TRBV18, the J call TRBJ2-5; D gene uncertain. The V end lost 3 bases, the J end lost 4 bases, and 12 bases lay between the germline ends. The CDR3 length is 14 residues. In germline, CDR1 is KGHSH, CDR2 LQKENI. The CDR3: CASSPLSPGETQYF. CDR3 coding DNA: TGTGCCAGCTCACCGTTGAGCCCGGGAGAGACCCAGTACTTC.

As DNA, the CDR3 is TGTGCCAGCAGCCGACTAGCGGGAGGGCCGCACGAGCAGTACTTC. Translated: CASSRLAGGPHEQYF. V usage is TRBV7-3 and J usage is TRBJ2-7, with 14 bases identical to TRBD2. CDR1 SGHTA and CDR2 FQGTGA come from the germline V gene. The CDR3 loop spans 15 amino acids. V trimming: 5 bases; J trimming: 5 bases; junction bases outside the gene matches: 5.

The DNA for the CDR3 is TGTGCCAGCAGTACCCCCAGGACAGGGGCCTACGAGCAGTACTTC. Amino acid sequence: CASSTPRTGAYEQYF. The rearrangement uses TRBV6-2 or TRBV6-3 and TRBJ2-7, with 9 bases aligning to TRBD1. CDR1 is MNHEY and CDR2 is SVGEGT in the germline V gene. The CDR3 is made up of 15 amino acids. The junction had 7 bases not matched to a gene; V was cut back by 5 bases and J by 2 bases.

This chain connects TRBV12-3 or TRBV12-4 to TRBJ2-5; 8 bases are a match to TRBD1. After removal of 6 bases from V and 2 bases from J, the junction contained 8 bases not matched to a gene. This CDR3 is built from 15 residues. The CDR3, as DNA: TGTGCCAGCAGCCAAGGGACAGGTTCACAAGAGACCCAGTACTTC. As protein: CASSQGTGSQETQYF.

The sample holds many counts of this clonotype. CDR3 protein: CSASTPRRGPYEQYF. The CDR3 DNA sequence: TGCAGTGCTAGCACGCCGCGGCGGGGACCCTACGAGCAGTACTTC. The chain joins TRBV20-1 to TRBJ2-7, with D perhaps matching TRBD2 (6 bases). Germline assignment: CDR1 DFQATT and CDR2 SNEGSKA (reference sequence). V lost 3 bases and J lost 2, with 17 bases in between. The CDR3 has 15 residues.

Only a few counts were recorded for this clonotype. V gene TRBV5-6 combines with J gene TRBJ2-3; D is perhaps TRBD1 (6 bases). This CDR3 comprises 16 residues. Germline values: CDR1 SGHDT, CDR2 YYEEEE. V was cut by 3 bases and J by 6 bases, with 20 bases left in between. DNA for the CDR3: TGTGCCAGCAGCTCGTACGCAGGGGTACCACGGGATACGCAGTATTTT. Translation gives CASSSYAGVPRDTQYF.

The chain couples TRBV15 to TRBJ1-2; D perhaps matches TRBD1 (5 bases). The V and J ends lost 4 bases and 6 bases respectively, with 15 bases between them. The CDR3 sequence is 14 residues long. The germline V gene encodes CDR1 LNHNV and CDR2 YYDKDF (reference sequence). The CDR3 here is CATSTSGTPHGYTF. The CDR3 DNA reads TGTGCCACCAGCACCTCCGGGACGCCCCATGGCTACACCTTC.

This rearrangement joins TRBV5-6 to TRBJ2-3; 7 bases agree with TRBD2. The germline gives CDR1 SGHDT, CDR2 YYEEEE. V lost 7 bases to trimming and J lost 4 bases; unmatched junction nucleotides: 6. The CDR3 loop spans 13 amino acids. The CDR3 loop reads CASGPAGADTQYF. CDR3 coding DNA: TGTGCCAGCGGCCCCGCGGGGGCAGATACGCAGTATTTT.